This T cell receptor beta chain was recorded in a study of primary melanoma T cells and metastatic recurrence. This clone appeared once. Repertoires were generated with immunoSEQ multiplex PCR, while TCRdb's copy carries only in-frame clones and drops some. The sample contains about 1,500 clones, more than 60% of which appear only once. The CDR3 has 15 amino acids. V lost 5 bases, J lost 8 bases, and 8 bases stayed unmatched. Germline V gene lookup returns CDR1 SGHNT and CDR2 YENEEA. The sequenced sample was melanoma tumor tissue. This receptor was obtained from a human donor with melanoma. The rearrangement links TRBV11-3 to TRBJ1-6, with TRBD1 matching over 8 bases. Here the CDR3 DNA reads TGTGCCAGCAGCGAAAAGGACAGGGTATATTCACCCCTCCACTTT. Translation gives CASSEKDRVYSPLHF. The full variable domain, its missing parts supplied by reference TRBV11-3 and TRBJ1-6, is EAGVVQSPRYKIIEKKQPVAFWCNPISGHNTLYWYLQNLGQGPELLIRYENEEAVDDSQLPKDRFSAERLKGVDSTLKIQPAELGDSAVYLCASSEKDRVYSPLHFGNGTRLTVT.